The 32 T cell receptor beta chains in this list originate from one sample, sequenced in a study of shared clonotypes between healthy human individuals. Repertoires were generated with immunoSEQ multiplex PCR, while TCRdb's copy carries only in-frame clones and drops some. This repertoire shows 75,000 to 100,000 clones, roughly 45% found once; its top ten account for roughly 16%. The sample taken for sequencing was PBMCs. The receptors shown here come from a woman between 35 and 50 years old in good health. Some clones in this sample may be carry-over from other donors' samples.

This clone was seen a few times. J is TRBJ1-1 and V is TRBV5-1; 7 nucleotides line up with TRBD1. Germline V gives CDR1 SGHRS, CDR2 YFSETQ. V trimming: 3 bases; J trimming: 7 bases; junction bases outside the gene matches: 6. This CDR3 is 13 amino acids long. As DNA, the CDR3 is TGCGCCAGCAGCTCAGTGCGGGACAGTGAAGCTTTCTTT. It is translated as CASSSVRDSEAFF.

This clone occurred many times. J is TRBJ2-5 and V is TRBV29-1; 9 bases agree with TRBD1. The assigned J gene may be wrong: the sequence end matches TRBJ2-7 better. Germline V gene lookup returns CDR1 SQVTM and CDR2 ANQGSEA. The CDR3 covers 13 residues. CDR3: CSVRTGVTYEQYF. CDR3 DNA sequence: TGCAGCGTTAGGACAGGGGTGACCTACGAGCAGTACTTC.

This clone was seen at least ten times. This chain links TRBV30 with TRBJ2-5; D is perhaps TRBD1 (5 bases). The CDR3 has 12 amino acids. Germline loops: CDR1 GTSNPN, CDR2 SVGIG (reference sequence). The V and J ends lost 2 bases and 5 bases respectively, with 9 bases between them. CDR3 sequence (DNA): TGTGCCTGGAGTCTTAGGGGTGAGACCCAGTACTTC. As protein: CAWSLRGETQYF. The variable domain in full, with the rest retrieved from reference TRBV30 and TRBJ2-5, is SQTIHQWPATLVQPVGSPLSLECTVEGTSNPNLYWYRQAAGRGLQLLFYSVGIGQISSEVPQNLSASRPQDRQFILSSKKLLLSDSGFYLCAWSLRGETQYFGPGTRLLVL.

The gene calls are TRBV5-1 and TRBJ2-3, with 7 bases fitting TRBD2. Trimming cost V 4 bases and J 0 bases; bases outside gene matches: 8. Germline loops: CDR1 SGHRS, CDR2 YFSETQ. CDR3 size: 16 residues. CDR3 sequence reads: CASSRPSGASTDTQYF. CDR3 in DNA: TGCGCCAGCAGCCGACCTAGCGGAGCTAGCACAGATACGCAGTATTTT.

This clone appeared many times. The chain recombines TRBV9 with TRBJ2-1; 16 nucleotides agree with TRBD2. Trimming cost V 4 bases and J 4 bases; bases outside gene matches: 5. The CDR3 length is 17 residues. CDR1 is SGDLS and CDR2 is YYNGEE in the germline V gene. CDR3 bases: TGTGCCAGCAGCCCGGGACTAGCGGGAGGGGGATACAATGAGCAGTTCTTC. Its translation is CASSPGLAGGGYNEQFF.

This clone was seen many times. This chain uses TRBV29-1 with TRBJ2-6; D unresolved. Germline CDR1 SQVTM, CDR2 ANQGSEA. V lost 3 bases and J 4 bases, leaving 7 bases between the germline ends. The CDR3 is 13 amino acids. This CDR3 reads CSVDWAGANVLTF. Here the CDR3 DNA reads TGCAGCGTTGACTGGGCCGGGGCCAACGTCCTGACTTTC. The variable domain in full, with the rest retrieved from reference TRBV29-1 and TRBJ2-6, is SAVISQKPSRDICQRGTSLTIQCQVDSQVTMMFWYRQQPGQSLTLIATANQGSEATYESGFVIDKFPISRPNLTFSTLTVSNMSPEDSSIYLCSVDWAGANVLTFGAGSRLTVL.

The J gene is TRBJ2-3, the V gene TRBV9; 11 bases map to TRBD2. The germline CDR1 and CDR2 sequences are SGDLS and YYNGEE. V lost 5 bases to trimming and J lost 1 base; unmatched junction nucleotides: 3. This CDR3 is built from 15 residues. The CDR3 sequence is CASSAGLAGTDTQYF. In DNA, the CDR3 is TGTGCCAGCAGTGCGGGACTAGCGGGCACAGATACGCAGTATTTT.

The chain uses TRBV7-2 and TRBJ2-7, with TRBD2 identical over 8 bases. Germline V gene data show CDR1 as SGHTA and CDR2 as FQGNSA. The CDR3 sequence is 14 residues long. The J segment lost 2 bases and the V segment lost 5 bases, leaving 5 bases of the junction unmatched. The CDR3 DNA sequence: TGTGCCAGCAGCCAACGGACTAGCCCCTACGAGCAGTACTTC. Translating gives CASSQRTSPYEQYF.

This clone showed up just once. The V and J genes are TRBV5-4 and TRBJ2-1; perhaps TRBD2 as D (6 bases). The CDR3 covers 14 residues. From germline, CDR1 is SGHNT and CDR2 YYREEE (reference sequence). V dropped 5 bases and J dropped 12 bases, with 21 bases sitting between them. DNA of the CDR3: TGTGCCAGCAGGACCGGGACTGGCCCCGCTGCGCAGTTCTTC. Translated, it gives CASRTGTGPAAQFF. Drawing the rest from reference TRBV5-4 and TRBJ2-1, the complete variable domain is ETGVTQSPTHLIKTRGQQVTLRCSSQSGHNTVSWYQQALGQGPQFIFQYYREEENGRGNFPPRFSGLQFPNYSSELNVNALELDDSALYLCASRTGTGPAAQFFGPGTRLTVL.

This clone was counted at least ten times. The rearrangement joins TRBV5-1 to TRBJ1-2; 7 nucleotides line up with TRBD1. Germline trimming cut 10 bases from V and 5 bases from J; bases unmatched to any gene: 8. Germline CDR1 is SGHRS and CDR2 is YFSETQ. The CDR3 contains 12 residues. Written as DNA, the CDR3 is TGCGCCGACCCCGGGACAGTTTATGGCTACACCTTC. Protein: CADPGTVYGYTF.

The chain uses TRBV2 and TRBJ2-7; 9 bases fit TRBD2. V trimming: 7 bases; J trimming: 5 bases; junction bases outside the gene matches: 15. The CDR3 is 16 residues long. Germline-derived CDR1 and CDR2 are SNHLY and FYNNEI. CDR3 in amino acids: CASNLAGPAGVNEQYF. Here the CDR3 DNA reads TGTGCCAGCAATCTAGCGGGGCCCGCGGGTGTCAACGAGCAGTACTTC.

This clone occurred many times. The V call is TRBV29-1, the J call TRBJ2-5; maybe TRBD1 (5 bases). There are 12 residues in the CDR3. V was clipped by 2 bases and J by 7 bases, with 11 bases between them. CDR1 is SQVTM, CDR2 ANQGSEA, per germline. CDR3: CSVESGFGTQYF. For the CDR3, the DNA is TGCAGCGTTGAATCAGGGTTTGGGACCCAGTACTTC.

This chain links TRBV9 with TRBJ1-2; maybe TRBD1 (6 bases). Trimming stripped 0 bases from V and 8 bases from J, with 14 bases between. This CDR3 has 14 amino acids. The germline V gene encodes CDR1 SGDLS and CDR2 YYNGEE. The chain's CDR3 is CASSVDRQAWGYTF. CDR3 nucleotide sequence: TGTGCCAGCAGCGTAGATAGACAGGCTTGGGGCTACACCTTC.

This chain joins TRBV7-6 and TRBJ2-7; TRBD1 is a possible D gene (6 bases). V shed 0 bases and J shed 7 bases, with 16 bases lying between them. The germline CDR1 and CDR2 sequences are SGHVS and FNYEAQ. The CDR3 has 15 residues. The DNA of the CDR3 is TGTGCCAGCAGCTTAGCGTCTCTCCAGGGGCGAGAGCAGTACTTC. Amino acid sequence: CASSLASLQGREQYF.

The V and J genes are TRBV2 and TRBJ1-2; TRBD1 might be the D (6 bases). The CDR3 loop spans 13 amino acids. Germline CDR1 SNHLY, CDR2 FYNNEI. V gave up 6 bases and J gave up 4 bases, with 12 bases separating them. The CDR3 nucleotides are TGTGCCAGCAGGGAGGACAGTTCCTATGGCTACACCTTC. Amino acids: CASREDSSYGYTF.

The chain couples TRBV7-9 to TRBJ2-6, with D uncertain. V lost 8 bases, J lost 7 bases, and 15 bases lay in between. From germline, CDR1 is SEHNR and CDR2 FQNEAQ (reference sequence). The length of the CDR3 is 14 residues. The CDR3 coding sequence is TGTGCCAGCCCCCCCAGGCAGGCTGCCAACGTCCTGACTTTC. Translation gives CASPPRQAANVLTF.

This chain uses TRBV7-9 with TRBJ2-5, with D hard to call. Germline CDR1 is SEHNR and CDR2 is FQNEAQ (reference sequence). The CDR3 runs 14 residues. V lost 5 bases to trimming and J lost 0 bases, with 10 bases between them. CDR3 region: CASSPRRNQETQYF. The CDR3 nucleotides are TGTGCCAGCAGCCCGCGGCGAAACCAAGAGACCCAGTACTTC.

This clone was seen a few times. The chain links TRBV9 to TRBJ2-5; 9 bases map to TRBD2. V was pared by 0 bases and J by 5 bases, with 8 bases of the junction left unmatched. From germline, CDR1 is SGDLS and CDR2 YYNGEE. CDR3 length: 16 residues. The CDR3 protein is CASSVGGSGGGETQYF. The CDR3, as DNA: TGTGCCAGCAGCGTAGGTGGTAGCGGGGGCGGGGAGACCCAGTACTTC.

On this clone itself: Only one base separates this from a far larger clonotype, so it likely reflects a read error. The same CDR3 can be traced to other DNA sequences in this sample. The J gene is TRBJ2-1, the V gene TRBV28, with 7 bases fitting TRBD2. The CDR3 loop spans 16 amino acids. V was pared by 4 bases and J by 4 bases, with 10 bases of the junction left unmatched. Per germline, CDR1 MDHEN and CDR2 SYDVKM. This chain's CDR3 is CASSSLGEGEYNEQFF. Here the CDR3 DNA reads TGTGCCAGCAGTTCCCTCGGGGAGGGAGAGTACAATGAGCAGTTCTTC.

In the case of this clone: Since a far larger clone is one base different, this is likely a read error. This chain joins TRBV6-5 and TRBJ2-3; D assignment may be TRBD1 or TRBD2 (5 bases each). The CDR3 runs to 14 residues. Germline CDR1 is MNHEY and CDR2 is SVGAGI. The CDR3 region has the DNA TGTGCCGGCAGGCTCGGGACCGTCACAGATACGCAGTATTTT. Protein: CAGRLGTVTDTQYF.

The chain links TRBV19 to TRBJ2-1; possibly TRBD1 or TRBD2 for D (5 bases each). Germline V gene sequence: CDR1 LNHDA, CDR2 SQIVND (reference sequence). Trimming pared 1 base from V and 6 bases from J, leaving 16 bases between. The CDR3 is 16 amino acids. The CDR3, as DNA: TGTGCCAGTAGTATAGTGTTAAGGGGCAGCGGCAATGAGCAGTTCTTC. Residues: CASSIVLRGSGNEQFF.

V usage is TRBV4-2 and J usage is TRBJ2-1, with 8 positions matching TRBD2. Germline V gene sequence: CDR1 LGHNA, CDR2 YNFKEQ. The ends lost 0 bases at V and 0 bases at J; junction bases unmatched: 10. CDR3 length equals 19 residues. The CDR3 DNA follows: TGTGCCAGCAGCCAAGATTTCCGACTAGCGCTGAGCTCCTACAATGAGCAGTTCTTC. Amino acids: CASSQDFRLALSSYNEQFF.

V and J are TRBV6-5 and TRBJ2-7, with 9 bases lining up with TRBD1. V lost 2 bases and J lost 0; bases outside the gene matches: 2. CDR1 is MNHEY, CDR2 SVGAGI, per germline. This CDR3 is built from 15 residues. Written as DNA, the CDR3 is TGTGCCAGCAGTTACGCGGGACAGGGCTCCTACGAGCAGTACTTC. Translated, it gives CASSYAGQGSYEQYF.

The chain carries TRBV5-1 and TRBJ2-7, with D possibly matching TRBD1 (5 bases). V was cut by 4 bases and J by 5 bases, with 16 bases left in between. CDR3 length: 14 amino acids. CDR1 SGHRS and CDR2 YFSETQ come from the germline V gene. The CDR3 reads CASSRTSGIHEQYF. The CDR3, as DNA: TGCGCCAGCAGCCGAACCTCAGGGATCCACGAGCAGTACTTC.

The table lists this clone with a count of one. The junction differs from germline at one of its ends, possibly a read error. The CDR3 reads CASRRTGRKGSHEQYF. The CDR3 nucleotides read TGTGCCAGCAGACGAACAGGACGGAAAGGCTCCCACGAGCAGTACTTC. The chain employs TRBV28 and TRBJ2-7, with D tentatively TRBD1 (5 bases). Germline V gives CDR1 MDHEN, CDR2 SYDVKM. The CDR3 consists of 16 residues. The variable domain in full, completed from reference TRBV28 and TRBJ2-7, reads DVKVTQSSRYLVKRTGEKVFLECVQDMDHENMFWYRQDPGLGLRLIYFSYDVKMKEKGDIPEGYSVSREKKERFSLILESASTNQTSMYLCASRRTGRKGSHEQYFGPGTRLTVT.

This clone has a single count. A far larger clone is off by one base, so a read error is likely. Other DNA sequences in this specimen translate into the identical CDR3. V usage is TRBV15 and J usage is TRBJ2-6, with D maybe TRBD2 (5 bases). The length of the CDR3 is 15 residues. From germline, CDR1 is LNHNV and CDR2 YYDKDF (reference sequence). Trimming pared 3 bases from V and 0 bases from J, leaving 6 bases between. CDR3 in DNA: TGTGCCACCAGCAGGGAGGACTCTGGGGCCAACGTCCTGACTTTC. Its protein product is CATSREDSGANVLTF. Using reference TRBV15 and TRBJ2-6 for the parts outside the CDR3, the full variable domain is DAMVIQNPRYQVTQFGKPVTLSCSQTLNHNVMYWYQQKSSQAPKLLFHYYDKDFNNEADTPDNFQSRRPNTSFCFLDIRSPGLGDTAMYLCATSREDSGANVLTFGAGSRLTVL.

There are many counts of this clone. This chain joins TRBV5-6 and TRBJ2-7; a possible D gene is TRBD2 (6 bases). Trimming took off 1 base at V and 3 bases at J, with 8 bases between the two ends. CDR1 is SGHDT and CDR2 is YYEEEE in the germline V gene. The CDR3 runs to 13 residues. The CDR3 region has the DNA TGTGCCAGCAGCTTGCCGGACTACTACGAGCAGTACTTC. Translated: CASSLPDYYEQYF.

This clone has at least ten counts. The chain recombines TRBV29-1 with TRBJ2-5; 7 bases agree with TRBD2. The last part of the DNA fits TRBJ2-7 better; the J call may be wrong. This CDR3 contains 12 residues. Germline CDR1 and CDR2: SQVTM and ANQGSEA. This CDR3 reads CSVRTSSYEQYF. Written as DNA, the CDR3 is TGCAGCGTTCGGACTAGTTCTTACGAGCAGTACTTC.

The chain carries TRBV9 and TRBJ2-1; 8 bases match TRBD2. Trimming cost V 1 base and J 5 bases; bases outside gene matches: 5. In germline, CDR1 is SGDLS, CDR2 YYNGEE. This CDR3 has 15 amino acids. CDR3 sequence: CASSVSGSGNNEQFF. The CDR3, as DNA: TGTGCCAGCAGCGTATCAGGTAGCGGGAACAATGAGCAGTTCTTC.

The chain joins TRBV7-8 to TRBJ2-7; 9 bases fit TRBD2. Trimming at V came to 6 bases and at J to 3 bases, leaving 12 bases not matched to a gene. CDR3 length equals 16 residues. The V gene's germline CDR1 is SGHVS and CDR2 FQNEAQ. The CDR3 region has the DNA TGTGCCAGCAGTCTAGCGGGGAGACACAGAATCTACGAGCAGTACTTC. Its protein product is CASSLAGRHRIYEQYF.

This clone was seen only a few times. The V and J genes are TRBV4-1 and TRBJ2-1; TRBD2 matches at 13 bases. The CDR3 totals 16 residues. From germline, CDR1 is MGHRA and CDR2 YSYEKL. V lost 7 bases and J lost 9; bases outside the gene matches: 12. CDR3 in DNA: TGCGCCAGCAAAATAGATACTAGCGGGAGGGCCAGTGAGCAGTTCTTC. It translates to CASKIDTSGRASEQFF.

The chain links TRBV7-9 to TRBJ1-4; perhaps TRBD1 as D (5 bases). CDR3 size: 18 residues. The germline V gene has CDR1 SEHNR and CDR2 FQNEAQ (reference sequence). V was clipped by 2 bases and J by 4 bases, with 20 bases between them. CDR3 sequence: CASSLSPHTGSDNEKLFF. The DNA for the CDR3 is TGTGCCAGCAGCTTATCGCCCCACACAGGTTCGGATAATGAAAAACTGTTTTTT.